This T cell receptor (beta chain) originates from a study of T-cell memory formation after mild COVID-19. Across the whole study: Largely, the TCR clusters proved donor specific.

The germline V gene has CDR1 SGHRS and CDR2 YFSETQ. There are 15 residues in the CDR3. V gave up 4 bases and J gave up 1 base, with 14 bases separating them. The 5'RACE method, run with constant-segment primers, produced TCR alpha and TCR beta cDNA libraries (carrying sample barcodes and UMIs). TCRdb re-called the 5' RACE reads with MiXCR, one entry per CDR3 protein. The sample shows just over 400,000 distinct CDR3 sequences, more than 20% of them seen only once. Turning to this clonotype: Its antigen is as yet unknown.

Study-level results: Clones shrinking between day 15 and 85 showed a balanced CD4/CD8 split, and those that grew later tilted toward CD4+.

The chain joins TRBV5-1 to TRBJ1-1; D is possibly TRBD1 (6 bases). The specimen was PBMCs or a T cell subset sorted from them (not recorded which). This TCR derives from an adult woman who had mild COVID-19 (a few samples of this study predate the infection). Cell type and time point are not known. CDR3 loop: CASSPPPTGNTEAFF. CDR3 DNA: TGCGCCAGCAGCCCGCCACCGACAGGGAACACTGAAGCTTTCTTT.